This entry describes one TCR beta chain. At least ten counts were recorded for this clonotype. What this receptor recognizes is not known. No base-level quality is on record; no much larger clone is a single base apart. A distance of 6 bases separates the germline ends of V and J, which lose 3 bases and 0 bases respectively. Its CDR3 holds 14 amino acids, cysteine through phenylalanine. CDR3 DNA is the only sequence kept; it has 42 bases, read in frame from the first base. The CDR1 and CDR2 encoded by the germline V gene are SGHAT and FQNNGV. This sample is part of a study of T cells in Graves' hyperthyroidism and ophthalmopathy (dated by TCRdb to the late 2010s). Some background on the complete study: Peripheral blood was collected at initial diagnosis, before any treatment. To identify TCR V-J signatures that set the groups apart, the researchers used a discovery cohort of roughly 100 patients, made up of 40 to 45 with Graves' ophthalmopathy and some 58 with stable Graves' hyperthyroidism. Prospective prediction of ophthalmopathy was tested in an independent validation cohort consisting of 18 hyperthyroidism patients and some 17 patients who later progressed to ophthalmopathy. The 100 discovery patients were randomly split 7:3 into training and test sets. In several Graves' hyperthyroidism patients, the study also compared T-cell repertoires from thyroid tissue with T-cell repertoires from blood. After sampling, hyperthyroidism patients received methimazole starting at 30 mg daily, and ophthalmopathy patients received high-dose intravenous methylprednisolone. According to the paper, TCR Vbeta CDR3 sequencing was carried out on roughly 130 peripheral blood samples, which came from fewer than 50 ophthalmopathy, approximately 72 hyperthyroidism and around 17 progressor patients.

What the authors observed across the whole study: Sample size was not statistically predetermined, and investigators were not blinded to group allocation. In validation, progression to ophthalmopathy was predicted by the model with 55% to 71% sensitivity and just over 72% specificity, a median of approximately 7.1 months before onset. A model built on a 13 V-J signature distinguished ophthalmopathy from stable hyperthyroidism, reaching over 85% sensitivity and under 84% specificity in cross-validation and 80%/75% in testing. Blood samples also contained most of the expanded thyroid clonotypes (frequency above 0.001), which suggests that blood repertoires may reflect thyroid immune responses.

TCR beta CDR3 regions were amplified from RNA transcripts. The TCR CDR3 was subjected to a first round of RT-PCR using the HTBI primer set and the Qiagen OneStep RT-PCR kit. The libraries were constructed in a second round of multiplex PCR and then size-selected and purified. Sequencing of the libraries was done on an Illumina HiSeq2000 using paired-end 100 bp reads. The original pipeline was this. SOAPnuke was used to process the raw data, with reads discarded if the reads contained adapters or uncalled bases, had a mean Phred below 15, or lacked an exact constant-primer or identifier match. COPE v1.2.5 was used to merge the high-quality paired reads, and each unique nucleotide sequence was defined as a clonotype. Clonotypes were aligned to IMGT TRBV, TRBD and TRBJ reference segments using MiTCR v1.1. The analysis was restricted to V-J combinations with a frequency above 0.0001, which together covered roughly 99% of the repertoires. A TCS score was defined as the ratio of F50 (clonal expansion) to E x V (chaos), with BLOSUM62-based TCRdist applied between CDR3 peptides within each V-J. Welch's t-statistics and random forest reduced 514 V-J features to about 12, which were used in a naive Bayes classifier (R e1071). The public reads were reanalyzed by TCRdb: fastp trimming at Q25, MiXCR alignment, in-frame beta chains only. CDR3 protein sequences are deduplicated, and each keeps its most common genes and DNA. The V and J calls were not made by the authors but by TCRdb's processing. This sample holds some 760,000 distinct CDR3 sequences; approximately 14% were observed only once. The ten most abundant clones make up roughly 10% of the sample.

Stable Graves' hyperthyroidism was defined as no progression to ophthalmopathy during 18 months of follow-up. Hyperthyroidism patients were newly diagnosed, with disease duration under 2 months, and aged 18 to 65 years. Any patient with an uncontrolled infection, another autoimmune disease, pregnancy or lactation was excluded. Diagnoses were established on the basis of clinical symptoms, serum thyroxine and TRAb, thyroid ultrasound, and orbital computed tomography. PBMCs were isolated from about 10 ml of fresh peripheral blood by Ficoll-Paque density gradient centrifugation. Trizol reagent was used to extract total RNA, and RNA quality was then checked on an Agilent 2100 Bioanalyzer.

The sequenced sample consisted of blood. The chain is assembled from TRBV11-2 and TRBJ1-5; D gene: possibly TRBD1, on 6 matching bases. This sequence was found in a woman in her late teens or twenties with Graves' hyperthyroidism. The nucleotides are TGTGCCAGCAGCTTGACAGGTAGCAATCAGCCCCAGCATTTT. The resulting protein is CASSLTGSNQPQHF.